Described below is a single TCR beta chain sequence and its context. Its specificity is not known. The data are from a study of OX40 agonist ivuxolimab in advanced cancers. At the level of the study: An anti-OX40 (CD134) antibody with agonistic activity, ivuxolimab, was administered to patients. Study conclusions and caveats: Which antigen the expanded peripheral T cells recognized is unknown. The mean number of expanded clones was higher in CD8+ T cells than in CD4+.

Profiling relied on immunoSEQ multiplex PCR, and the TCRdb table lists in-frame clones only, not all of them. The data contain around 100,000 clones, 91% of them seen just once; the ten biggest clones take up around 0.33%. The CDR3 has 13 residues. CDR1 KGHSH and CDR2 LQKENI come from the germline V gene. V was shortened by 3 bases and J by 3 bases, with 9 bases between the two germline ends. This specimen was CD4+ or CD8+ T cells sorted from blood, taken in a trial of the OX40 agonist ivuxolimab. V is TRBV18 and J is TRBJ2-7; the D gene is possibly TRBD2 (5 bases). The receptor was derived from an adult with an advanced solid tumor such as melanoma, head and neck, liver or kidney cancer. CDR3 residues: CASSPGIVYEQYF. The CDR3 coding sequence is TGTGCCAGCTCACCCGGGATCGTCTACGAGCAGTACTTC.